This TCR beta chain was recorded in a study of blood T cell repertoires in COVID-19. As originally analysed: Reference gene primer amplification in the assay estimated nucleated cell counts. Produced via immunoSEQ multiplex PCR; TCRdb's table is partial and in-frame only. V, J and clone size were drawn from that table, and D and trimming were deduced from the DNA. Among approximately 230,000 clones listed, 87% were seen once. The CDR3 spans 15 residues. Trimming shortened V by 4 bases and J by 0 bases, and 10 bases separated the two germline ends. Germline V gene lookup returns CDR1 SNHLY and CDR2 FYNNEI.

The origin of this receptor is a woman between 25 and 40 years old with acute COVID-19. This sequence joins TRBV2 and TRBJ2-1, with TRBD1 as a possible D gene (5 bases). The sequencing sample was made of PBMCs or T cells enriched from blood (not recorded which). The CDR3 here is CASSGGSSSYNEQFF. CDR3 in DNA: TGTGCCAGCAGTGGGGGCAGTAGCTCCTACAATGAGCAGTTCTTC.